The 10 T cell receptor beta chains below were found in one sample sequenced in a study of CD8+ T cells in alopecia areata. The treatment was: oral pan-JAK inhibitor, 5-10 mg twice daily. Extracted from the samples, RNA was reverse transcribed into cDNA to serve as the sequencing template. Assay: immunoSEQ multiplex PCR; the TCRdb copy retains only in-frame clones and omits some. The sample shows approximately 210,000 clones, around 65% of them seen only once. The source material was CD4+ T cells sorted from blood, sampled at week 4, from a patient treated with tofacitinib. All receptors derive from a human donor with alopecia areata.

V gene TRBV25-1 combines with J gene TRBJ2-1; 7 bases fit TRBD1. V shed 5 bases, J shed 6 bases, and the junction held 10 bases outside the gene matches. Germline V gives CDR1 MGHDK, CDR2 SYGVNS. There are 15 residues in the CDR3. The CDR3 DNA reads TGTGCCAGCAGTTTTTCAGGGGGTGTCGGCAATGAGCAGTTCTTC. This translates into CASSFSGGVGNEQFF.

The chain combines TRBV10-3 with TRBJ2-3, with 7 bases matching TRBD1. Germline CDR1 is ENHRY and CDR2 is SYGVKD. With V trimmed by 7 bases and J by 1 base, 5 bases remained unmatched. This CDR3 region has 14 residues. The CDR3, as DNA: TGTGCCATCAACTCCGGACAGGGCACAGATACGCAGTATTTT. Residues: CAINSGQGTDTQYF.

The chain has TRBV9 and TRBJ1-2; 7 bases are a match to TRBD1. J lost 7 bases, V lost 4 bases, and 10 bases had no gene match. This CDR3 is 14 amino acids long. Germline lookup yields CDR1 SGDLS and CDR2 YYNGEE. CDR3 coding DNA: TGTGCCAGCAGCCCAGGACAGGTCCTCGGTGGCTACACCTTC. Translation gives CASSPGQVLGGYTF.

This chain links TRBV29-1 with TRBJ2-5; no firm D call. V was clipped by 6 bases and J by 5 bases, with 10 bases between them. From germline, CDR1 is SQVTM and CDR2 ANQGSEA. The CDR3 spans 11 residues. CDR3 nucleotide sequence: TGCAGCGTAATGGACCCTGAGACCCAGTACTTC. Its protein is CSVMDPETQYF.

This chain joins TRBV7-2 and TRBJ2-2; 7 nucleotides match TRBD2. Germline V gene lookup returns CDR1 SGHTA and CDR2 FQGNSA. This CDR3 spans 14 amino acids. V was pared by 5 bases and J by 2 bases, with 2 bases of the junction left unmatched. The CDR3 sequence: CASSRDYNTGELFF. The CDR3, as DNA: TGTGCCAGCAGCCGGGACTACAACACCGGGGAGCTGTTTTTT.

The chain combines TRBV6-5 with TRBJ2-7; D gene ambiguous. Germline V gene lookup returns CDR1 MNHEY and CDR2 SVGAGI. The CDR3 is made up of 13 amino acids. V lost 6 bases and J lost 3, with 12 bases in between. CDR3 in amino acids: CASRSSNFYEQYF. The DNA for the CDR3 is TGTGCCAGCAGGTCGAGCAATTTCTACGAGCAGTACTTC.

The chain employs TRBV29-1 and TRBJ1-1; D remains unclear. This CDR3 comprises 13 residues. The germline V gene encodes CDR1 SQVTM and CDR2 ANQGSEA. The germline V and J ends were trimmed by 6 bases and 1 base, with 12 bases remaining between them. In DNA, the CDR3 is TGCAGCGTCGCTCGGGAAGGGAACACTGAAGCTTTCTTT. It specifies CSVAREGNTEAFF.

This chain connects TRBV2 to TRBJ2-1; a possible D gene is TRBD1 (6 bases). The V gene's germline CDR1 is SNHLY and CDR2 FYNNEI. Trimming removed 7 bases from V and 5 bases from J, with 15 bases in between. The CDR3 runs 14 residues. The DNA for the CDR3 is TGTGCCAGCATTAGAGGGACACTGAACAATGAGCAGTTCTTC. It is translated as CASIRGTLNNEQFF.

This chain connects TRBV29-1 to TRBJ2-7; TRBD2 aligns across 12 bases. The CDR3 extends over 13 amino acids. The V gene's germline CDR1 is SQVTM and CDR2 ANQGSEA. J gave up 7 bases and V 2 bases, and 3 bases lay outside the gene matches. The CDR3, as DNA: TGCAGCGTTGAACTAGCGGGGGGGCAGGAGCAGTACTTC. It translates to CSVELAGGQEQYF.

This sequence joins TRBV6-5 and TRBJ2-1; TRBD2 matches 9 bases. Per germline, CDR1 MNHEY and CDR2 SVGAGI. The V and J ends lost 7 bases and 5 bases, in that order; junction bases with no gene match: 9. The CDR3 runs 15 residues. The DNA for the CDR3 is TGTGCCAGCACCCCCGGCGGGGGGGCCCACAATGAGCAGTTCTTC. It specifies CASTPGGGAHNEQFF.